This record looks at one T cell receptor beta chain sequence and its context. No antigen is known for it. This sample was taken from a study of Ad26.COV2.S vaccination and SARS-CoV-2 variants. Findings of the study overall: Spike-specific TCR breadth in vaccine recipients exceeded that seen in placebo recipients. Considerable breadth of spike-specific CD8+ and CD4+ T cell responses has reportedly been documented following vaccination.

The CDR3 runs 17 residues. Per germline, CDR1 MGHRA and CDR2 YSYEKL. V gave up 4 bases and J gave up 2 bases; unmatched junction bases: 12. The repertoire was sequenced with immunoSEQ multiplex PCR; TCRdb's copy has only in-frame clones and lacks some. The table records about 350,000 clones, 86% of them present only once. Treatment given: approximately 18 received Ad26.COV2.S at low or high dose, single or two shots; roughly five received placebo; per-sample allocation not given. Each sample was drawn 63 days after the first injection (of vaccine or placebo). The V gene is TRBV4-1, the J gene TRBJ2-7; 9 bases fit TRBD1. The sample in question was peripheral blood, obtained in a trial of Ad26.COV2.S vaccine versus placebo. This clonotype was obtained from a person aged 18-65 years who received the Ad26.COV2.S COVID-19 vaccine or a placebo. CDR3 loop: CASSRLNRDRAPYEQYF. The CDR3 DNA sequence: TGCGCCAGCAGCCGGCTAAACCGGGACAGGGCTCCCTACGAGCAGTACTTC.